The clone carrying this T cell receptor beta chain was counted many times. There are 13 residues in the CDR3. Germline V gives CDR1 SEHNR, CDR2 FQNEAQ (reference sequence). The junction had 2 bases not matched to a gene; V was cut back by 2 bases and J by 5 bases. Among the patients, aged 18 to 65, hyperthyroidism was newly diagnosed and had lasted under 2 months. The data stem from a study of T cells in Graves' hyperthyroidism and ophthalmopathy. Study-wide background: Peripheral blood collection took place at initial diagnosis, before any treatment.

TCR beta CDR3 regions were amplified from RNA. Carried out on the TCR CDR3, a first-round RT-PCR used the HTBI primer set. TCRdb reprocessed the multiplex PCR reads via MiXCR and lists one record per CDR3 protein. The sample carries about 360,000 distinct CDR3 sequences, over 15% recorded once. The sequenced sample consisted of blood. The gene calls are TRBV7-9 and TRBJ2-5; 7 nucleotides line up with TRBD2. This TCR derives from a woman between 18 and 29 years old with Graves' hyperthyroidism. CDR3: CASSLTSAETQYF. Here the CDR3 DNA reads TGTGCCAGCAGCTTAACTAGCGCGGAGACCCAGTACTTC.